This T cell receptor beta chain was recovered during a study of Graves' ophthalmopathy and Graves' hyperthyroidism (dated by TCRdb to 2016 to 2018). Background for the entire study: Hyperthyroidism was considered stable if no progression to ophthalmopathy occurred within 18 months of follow-up. The study used signatures of the TCR beta repertoire to tell Graves' ophthalmopathy apart from Graves' hyperthyroidism and to predict which patients would progress to ophthalmopathy. In total, 135 blood samples were TCR-sequenced: 40 to 45 ophthalmopathy, 80 or so hyperthyroidism and some 17 hyperthyroidism-to-ophthalmopathy patients. To explore V-J signatures distinguishing ophthalmopathy from hyperthyroidism, a discovery set of 100 or so patients (fewer than 45 ophthalmopathy, about 57 stable hyperthyroidism) was enrolled. The independent validation cohort included under 20 hyperthyroidism patients plus 17 patients who later progressed from hyperthyroidism to ophthalmopathy. In roughly six hyperthyroidism patients, the T-cell repertoires found in thyroid tissue were compared with those found in blood. After sampling, hyperthyroidism patients received methimazole starting at 30 mg daily, and ophthalmopathy patients received high-dose intravenous methylprednisolone. Overall study results and their limits: In validation, the model predicted ophthalmopathy progression with 55% to 71% sensitivity and roughly 72% specificity; approximately 12 predicted patients were CT-confirmed with GO in a median of approximately 6.2 months. The 13-signature model separated ophthalmopathy from stable hyperthyroidism with 87.88% sensitivity and almost 84% specificity in cross-validation, and 80%/75% in the test set. Sample size was not predetermined statistically, and investigators were not blinded to group allocation. Most of the expanded thyroid clonotypes with a frequency above 0.001 were also detected in blood, and it was suggested that the thyroid immune response may be reflected by blood repertoires.

Concerning this clonotype itself: Its antigen is currently not known. No base quality information exists; no much larger clone differs at one position.

For repertoire sequencing, the TCR beta CDR3 regions were amplified from RNA transcripts. The first round of RT-PCR was done with HTBI primers and the Qiagen OneStep RT-PCR kit, and was followed by a second round of multiplex PCR, then size selection and purification. Libraries were sequenced paired-end with 100 bp reads on an Illumina HiSeq2000. Per the original workflow: SOAPnuke was used for read processing, and reads with adapters, uncalled bases, a mean Phred below 15, or no exact constant-primer or identifier match were discarded. COPE v1.2.5 was used to merge high-quality paired reads. Each unique nucleotide sequence was treated as a clonotype, and MiTCR v1.1 was used to align the clonotypes to the IMGT TRB V, D and J references. Analysis was restricted to V-J combinations with a frequency above 0.0001, which covered about 99% of repertoires. For each V-J combination, a TCR clonal expansion and chaos score was defined as F50 clonal expansion divided by the chaos observed in the TCRdist matrix. Features were reduced by Welch's t-statistics and random forest to around 13 V-J combinations, which fed a naive Bayes classifier. Thyroid-blood repertoire similarity was quantified with the Morisita-Horn index. In TCRdb, the public reads were trimmed at Q25 with fastp and aligned with MiXCR, with productive beta chains retained. Rows matching on CDR3 protein sequence are summarized as one entry with the most common DNA and genes. The V and J calls reflect TCRdb's pipeline rather than the authors' work. The sample records approximately 1.2 million distinct CDR3 sequences, roughly two fifths of which are singletons. In total, the top ten clones hold 11% of the sample.

The CDR3 spans 16 residues, from the cysteine through the phenylalanine. The sequence is cut down to CDR3 DNA, 48 bases in frame from base 1. Taken from the germline V gene, the CDR1 and CDR2 loops are SNHLY and FYNNEI. Unmatched junction bases come to 6, with V trimmed by 6 bases and J by 2 bases. Hyperthyroidism patients were newly diagnosed, were aged 18 to 65 years, and had a disease duration under 2 months. Patients with other autoimmune diseases, uncontrolled infections, pregnancy or lactation were excluded from the study. Clinical symptoms, serum thyroxine, TRAb, thyroid ultrasound and orbital computed tomography formed the basis of the diagnosis. Total RNA was extracted using Trizol reagent, and RNA quality was checked on an Agilent 2100 Bioanalyzer.

The sample was peripheral blood or thyroid tissue (not recorded which). Recombination connected TRBV2 to TRBJ2-1, and 11 bases in between align with TRBD2. The receptor was derived from an adult man with Graves' hyperthyroidism. The base sequence is TGTGCCAGCAGAGGGAAGGGACTAGCGGCCTACAATGAGCAGTTCTTC. Translated, it reads CASRGKGLAAYNEQFF.